Shown below are 27 T cell receptor beta chains from a single sample sequenced in a study of blood T cell repertoires in COVID-19. TCRdb's table, derived via immunoSEQ multiplex PCR, lists solely in-frame clones and lacks some. The sample holds 53,000 or so clones, roughly 78% seen once. The sample taken for sequencing was peripheral blood. The receptors were sampled from a man in his fifties or sixties with acute or convalescent COVID-19.

The J gene is TRBJ1-1, the V gene TRBV12-3 or TRBV12-4, with D uncertain. The V gene lost 1 base and the J gene lost 1 base, with 4 bases spanning the gap. This CDR3 region has 13 residues. The CDR3 sequence is CASSLGANTEAFF. In DNA, the CDR3 is TGTGCCAGCAGTTTAGGAGCGAACACTGAAGCTTTCTTT.

This clone has a handful of counts. V gene TRBV6-5 combines with J gene TRBJ1-2, with D hard to call. From germline, CDR1 is MNHEY and CDR2 SVGAGI. Deletions cut 0 bases from V and 0 bases from J, with 11 bases between. The CDR3 has 16 residues. CDR3 sequence: CASSYSAGRTNYGYTF. In DNA form, the CDR3 reads TGTGCCAGCAGTTACTCGGCAGGTCGGACTAACTATGGCTACACCTTC.

There are a few counts of this clone. The chain recombines TRBV9 with TRBJ1-2, with D possibly being TRBD1 (5 bases). Deletions cut 0 bases from V and 2 bases from J, with 8 bases between. The CDR3 totals 14 residues. Germline V gene data show CDR1 as SGDLS and CDR2 as YYNGEE. The CDR3 is CASSVGPGNYGYTF. The CDR3 DNA is TGTGCCAGCAGCGTAGGTCCAGGGAACTATGGCTACACCTTC.

By its share, this clone is medium-sized. V gene TRBV6-6 combines with J gene TRBJ1-2, with D uncertain. V was cut by 10 bases and J by 6 bases, with 21 bases left in between. Germline-derived CDR1 and CDR2 are MNHNY and SVGAGI (reference sequence). This CDR3 contains 14 residues. This chain's CDR3 is CATLPPVRGDGYTF. CDR3 nucleotides: TGTGCCACCCTCCCACCCGTTAGAGGTGATGGCTACACCTTC.

The count of this clone is one. This chain joins TRBV4-1 and TRBJ2-1; 10 bases map to TRBD2. J lost 5 bases, V lost 0 bases, and 4 bases had no gene match. The CDR3 is made up of 16 amino acids. Germline lookup yields CDR1 MGHRA and CDR2 YSYEKL. The CDR3 DNA reads TGCGCCAGCAGCCAAGAGGGACTAGCGATCAACAATGAGCAGTTCTTC. It specifies CASSQEGLAINNEQFF.

This chain uses TRBV28 with TRBJ1-3; D is possibly TRBD1 (5 bases). Trimming removed 5 bases from V and 0 bases from J, with 11 bases in between. CDR3 size: 15 residues. In germline, CDR1 is MDHEN, CDR2 SYDVKM. The CDR3 protein is CASSAGHISGNTIYF. The CDR3 coding sequence is TGTGCCAGCAGTGCCGGACACATCTCTGGAAACACCATATATTTT.

The V and J genes are TRBV12-3 or TRBV12-4 and TRBJ2-1, with TRBD1 identical over 7 bases. The junction had 7 bases not matched to a gene; V was cut back by 6 bases and J by 8 bases. The CDR3 is 13 residues long. The CDR3 spells CASSLGQDDEQFF. CDR3 DNA: TGTGCCAGCAGCCTCGGACAGGACGATGAGCAGTTCTTC.

The chain links TRBV6-1 to TRBJ2-7, with 7 bases lining up with TRBD2. With 3 bases clipped from V and 5 bases from J, the junction kept 10 bases outside the gene matches. Germline CDR1 and CDR2: MNHNS and SASEGT. The CDR3 length is 15 residues. For the CDR3, the DNA is TGTGCCAGCAGTGAGCCCGGCGGGGGTGGGGACGAGCAGTACTTC. Residues: CASSEPGGGGDEQYF.

The chain links TRBV7-2 to TRBJ2-7; TRBD1 matches at 9 bases. The CDR3 sequence is 16 residues long. Germline V gives CDR1 SGHTA, CDR2 FQGNSA. The J segment lost 8 bases and the V segment lost 7 bases, leaving 18 bases of the junction unmatched. The CDR3, as DNA: TGTGCCAGCACCCCTACAGGGGGCGGAAGGGGATACAAGCAGTACTTC. This translates into CASTPTGGGRGYKQYF.

The chain recombines TRBV5-1 with TRBJ2-5, with 8 bases lining up with TRBD1. The germline CDR1 and CDR2 sequences are SGHRS and YFSETQ. V lost 3 bases, J lost 5 bases, and 9 bases stayed unmatched. The CDR3 loop spans 15 amino acids. The chain's CDR3 is CASSSFGQGGETQYF. The CDR3 DNA follows: TGCGCCAGCAGCTCCTTCGGACAGGGAGGCGAGACCCAGTACTTC.

The rearrangement joins TRBV18 to TRBJ2-7, with D maybe TRBD1 (6 bases). The CDR3 is 15 residues long. Germline values: CDR1 KGHSH, CDR2 LQKENI. Deletions cut 2 bases from V and 6 bases from J, with 17 bases between. The CDR3 coding sequence is TGTGCCAGCTCACCAAGGACAGATCAACTATCCGAGCAGTACTTC. This translates into CASSPRTDQLSEQYF.

The chain recombines TRBV6-4 with TRBJ1-1; 7 bases fit TRBD1. This CDR3 is built from 18 residues. Per the germline V gene, CDR1 is MRHNA and CDR2 is SNTAGT. Trimming at V came to 1 base and at J to 0 bases, leaving 11 bases not matched to a gene. The CDR3 reads CASSDFNTTGIMNTEAFF. DNA of the CDR3: TGTGCCAGCAGTGACTTTAATACGACAGGGATCATGAACACTGAAGCTTTCTTT.

This clone has a single count. The chain links TRBV19 to TRBJ2-3, with D perhaps matching TRBD2 (6 bases). The CDR3 is 17 amino acids. Per the germline V gene, CDR1 is LNHDA and CDR2 is SQIVND (reference sequence). Trimming left V 0 bases short and J 4 bases short, with 17 bases between. CDR3 coding DNA: TGTGCCAGTAGTATAGATCTATTGACTAGGAGCGCAGATACGCAGTATTTT. Its protein is CASSIDLLTRSADTQYF.

This clone was seen just once. The rearrangement links TRBV11-3 to TRBJ2-2; TRBD2 might be the D (6 bases). Trimming shortened V by 4 bases and J by 1 base, and 16 bases separated the two germline ends. This CDR3 has 17 residues. Germline CDR1 and CDR2: SGHNT and YENEEA. CDR3 DNA: TGTGCCAGCAGCTCCCTGGTCGCGGGGATGAACACCGGGGAGCTGTTTTTT. It yields the protein CASSSLVAGMNTGELFF.

The V call is TRBV5-4, the J call TRBJ2-5; unclear D gene. Per germline, CDR1 SGHNT and CDR2 YYREEE (reference sequence). The V end was cut by 0 bases, the J end by 4 bases, with 7 bases between. The CDR3 is 13 residues long. The CDR3 region is CASSLDSRETQYF. CDR3 nucleotides: TGTGCCAGCAGCTTGGACAGTCGAGAGACCCAGTACTTC.

J is TRBJ1-2 and V is TRBV29-1; a possible D gene is TRBD1 (6 bases). Trimming left V 2 bases short and J 6 bases short, with 25 bases between. This CDR3 spans 17 amino acids. CDR1 and CDR2 from the germline V gene are SQVTM and ANQGSEA. Here the CDR3 reads CSVEKGGTFRGLNGYTF. The CDR3 bases are TGCAGCGTTGAAAAAGGCGGAACGTTCAGGGGTTTGAATGGCTACACCTTC.

The chain combines TRBV4-1 with TRBJ1-2; no definite D call. Trimming stripped 2 bases from V and 0 bases from J, with 7 bases between. Germline-derived CDR1 and CDR2 are MGHRA and YSYEKL. This CDR3 comprises 14 residues. CDR3 loop: CASSQTASNYGYTF. CDR3 coding DNA: TGCGCCAGCAGCCAAACAGCCTCTAACTATGGCTACACCTTC.

The genes are TRBV5-4 and TRBJ2-7; 7 bases are shared with TRBD1. Germline V gene sequence: CDR1 SGHNT, CDR2 YYREEE (reference sequence). V dropped 0 bases and J dropped 2; count of bases not matched to a gene: 2. The CDR3 length is 14 residues. CDR3 region: CASSLAGQTYEQYF. The CDR3 DNA reads TGTGCCAGCAGCTTGGCGGGACAGACCTACGAGCAGTACTTC.

The chain links TRBV27 to TRBJ2-1; 8 bases fit TRBD2. V lost 8 bases to trimming and J lost 6 bases; unmatched junction nucleotides: 6. There are 13 residues in the CDR3. Germline V lookup: CDR1 MNHEY, CDR2 SMNVEV (reference sequence). CDR3 region: CASRIGRANEQFF. The CDR3 DNA is TGTGCCAGCCGGATCGGGAGGGCCAATGAGCAGTTCTTC.

As for this clone: This sample also contains other DNA sequences that code for the same CDR3. V usage is TRBV18 and J usage is TRBJ2-5; D remains ambiguous. V was pared by 0 bases and J by 1 base, with 6 bases between. The germline CDR1 and CDR2 sequences are KGHSH and LQKENI. This CDR3 has 14 amino acids. As DNA, the CDR3 is TGTGCCAGCTCACCACCATCCTTCCAAGAGACCCAGTACTTC. As protein: CASSPPSFQETQYF.

CDR3 protein: CASSHRTVEAFF. DNA for the CDR3: TGTGCCAGCAGTCATCGGACAGTTGAAGCTTTCTTT. The gene calls are TRBV28 and TRBJ1-1; possibly TRBD1 for D (6 bases). With 5 bases removed from V and 7 bases from J, the gap between germline ends came to 11 bases. The CDR3 is 12 amino acids. The V gene's germline CDR1 is MDHEN and CDR2 SYDVKM.

The V and J genes are TRBV28 and TRBJ1-1, with 7 bases matching TRBD1. The CDR3 is 14 amino acids. In germline, CDR1 is MDHEN, CDR2 SYDVKM. J was trimmed by 4 bases and V by 4 bases; bases with no gene match: 6. The CDR3 nucleotides read TGTGCCAGCAGTTCAAGACAGGGCCGCACTGAAGCTTTCTTT. Amino acid sequence: CASSSRQGRTEAFF.

The rearrangement joins TRBV2 to TRBJ2-3; tentative D call: TRBD2 (5 bases). CDR1 and CDR2 from the germline V gene are SNHLY and FYNNEI. V was trimmed by 7 bases and J by 3 bases, leaving 20 bases between them. This CDR3 is built from 16 residues. CDR3 sequence (DNA): TGTGCCAGCACAGAGGGTCTGTTAGAAAGAACAGATACGCAGTATTTT. Residues: CASTEGLLERTDTQYF.

This chain links TRBV12-3 or TRBV12-4 with TRBJ1-5, with no clear D. This CDR3 region has 13 residues. Trimming left V 1 base short and J 5 bases short, with 6 bases between. In nucleotides, the CDR3 is TGTGCCAGCAGTTTAGTAAGAGATCAGCCCCAGCATTTT. It is translated as CASSLVRDQPQHF.

The chain employs TRBV7-2 and TRBJ1-4; D gene uncertain. The CDR3 is 15 residues long. Looked up from germline, CDR1 is SGHTA and CDR2 is FQGNSA. Trimming cost V 0 bases and J 5 bases, with 10 bases left between them. CDR3: CASSLAGGLNEKLFF. The CDR3 DNA sequence: TGTGCCAGCAGCTTAGCAGGAGGGTTGAATGAAAAACTGTTTTTT.

V usage is TRBV24-1 and J usage is TRBJ1-1, with a tentative D call TRBD1 (5 bases). This CDR3 contains 15 residues. V shed 4 bases and J shed 2 bases, with 13 bases lying between them. Germline V gene lookup returns CDR1 KGHDR and CDR2 SFDVKD. CDR3 DNA: TGTGCCACCAGTGACTCTAAGGGGCTCAACACTGAAGCTTTCTTT. Protein: CATSDSKGLNTEAFF.

The chain combines TRBV6-2 or TRBV6-3 with TRBJ2-5; the match to TRBD2 covers 8 bases. The CDR3 is 13 residues long. Germline CDR1 and CDR2: MNHEY and SVGEGT. Trimming removed 6 bases from V and 4 bases from J; junction bases left unmatched: 4. The CDR3 spells CASSRTSPETQYF. The CDR3 region has the DNA TGTGCCAGCAGCCGGACTAGCCCAGAGACCCAGTACTTC.